This T cell receptor (beta chain) is from a study of blood T cell repertoires in COVID-19. Study-level information: Samples of COVID-19 (acute and convalescent) were obtained from the United States, Italy and Spain.

Trimming removed 7 bases at V and 4 bases at J, with 16 bases between. Germline V lookup: CDR1 WSHSY, CDR2 SAAADI. This CDR3 comprises 15 residues. Original processing methods: Reference gene primers were amplified, and this amplification served to estimate nucleated cell counts. Profiled with immunoSEQ multiplex PCR; TCRdb holds only in-frame clones, not every one. The V and J calls and the clone size are those of that table, but D and trimming were determined from the DNA. The sample carries tens of thousands of clones, 65% to 90% recorded once. The specimen sequenced was peripheral blood. This TCR was sampled from a man younger than 40 with COVID-19, enrolled during active disease. This chain joins TRBV10-2 and TRBJ2-2, with D hard to call. The CDR3 loop reads CASTATDKSTGELFF. The CDR3 DNA reads as TGCGCCAGCACCGCTACTGACAAGTCCACCGGGGAGCTGTTTTTT.